This entry lists 30 T cell receptor beta chains sequenced from one sample in a study of cytomegalovirus exposure and HLA in healthy donors. Vbeta (60) and Jbeta (13) primers were used in the PCR. The protocol was immunoSEQ multiplex PCR, while the TCRdb copy is restricted to in-frame clones and leaves out a portion. The sample data list 200,000 to 250,000 clones. Sequencing was performed on PBMCs. The receptors originated from a girl aged 2 to 9 in good health and CMV-seropositive.

The CDR3 nucleotides read TGTGCCAGCTCAGTACAGGCAAGGCCTGGGGCCAACGTCCTGACTTTC. As protein: CASSVQARPGANVLTF. The chain is built from TRBV18 and TRBJ2-6, with D perhaps matching TRBD1 (5 bases). The CDR3 contains 16 residues. Germline V gene sequence: CDR1 KGHSH, CDR2 LQKENI. V was clipped by 5 bases and J by 2 bases, with 13 bases between them.

The CDR3 spells CSVEQGWFEAFF. The CDR3, as DNA: TGCAGCGTGGAACAGGGATGGTTTGAAGCTTTCTTT. The rearrangement uses TRBV29-1 and TRBJ1-1, with a possible D match to TRBD1 (6 bases). V was shortened by 6 bases and J by 7 bases, with 15 bases between the two germline ends. CDR3 length: 12 residues. Germline V gene data show CDR1 as SQVTM and CDR2 as ANQGSEA.

This rearrangement joins TRBV28 to TRBJ2-3; 10 nucleotides line up with TRBD2. The V gene's germline CDR1 is MDHEN and CDR2 SYDVKM. The CDR3 contains 15 residues. V dropped 6 bases and J dropped 6; count of bases not matched to a gene: 9. The CDR3 loop is CASSVRSGRTDTQYF. CDR3 in DNA: TGTGCCAGCAGCGTGCGTAGCGGGAGGACCGATACGCAGTATTTT.

The chain uses TRBV7-2 and TRBJ2-1, with D perhaps TRBD2 (6 bases). The V gene's germline CDR1 is SGHTA and CDR2 FQGNSA. The CDR3 consists of 12 residues. The V and J ends lost 3 bases and 8 bases respectively, with 8 bases between them. CDR3 protein: CASSFTGDEQFF. The DNA of the CDR3 is TGTGCCAGCAGCTTTACGGGAGATGAGCAGTTCTTC.

This chain links TRBV7-9 with TRBJ2-2; 8 positions agree with TRBD2. Trimming cost V 2 bases and J 4 bases; bases outside gene matches: 6. CDR1 SEHNR and CDR2 FQNEAQ come from the germline V gene (reference sequence). This CDR3 has 16 residues. CDR3 loop: CASSLIGGAITGELFF. The DNA for the CDR3 is TGTGCCAGCAGCTTAATCGGGGGGGCTATCACCGGGGAGCTGTTTTTT. Complete variable domain (other parts from reference TRBV7-9 and TRBJ2-2): DTGVSQNPRHKITKRGQNVTFRCDPISEHNRLYWYRQTLGQGPEFLTYFQNEAQLEKSRLLSDRFSAERPKGSFSTLEIQRTEQGDSAMYLCASSLIGGAITGELFFGEGSRLTVL.

The chain uses TRBV6-5 and TRBJ2-3, with D possibly being TRBD2 (6 bases). The CDR3 extends over 13 amino acids. Trimming removed 6 bases from V and 6 bases from J, with 13 bases in between. Germline values: CDR1 MNHEY, CDR2 SVGAGI. CDR3 sequence reads: CASRGTPFDTQYF. Written as DNA, the CDR3 is TGTGCCAGCAGGGGGACTCCTTTTGATACGCAGTATTTT.

To note about this clone: Other DNA sequences of this sample code for an identical CDR3. This chain joins TRBV7-2 and TRBJ2-5, with 9 bases that match TRBD2. This CDR3 contains 15 residues. Germline loops: CDR1 SGHTA, CDR2 FQGNSA. Trimming took 1 base from V and 5 from J; bases not matched to a gene: 5. This CDR3 reads CASSLEGGRVETQYF. The CDR3 bases are TGTGCCAGCAGCTTAGAGGGCGGGAGGGTCGAGACCCAGTACTTC.

The chain joins TRBV7-9 to TRBJ1-5, with a tentative D call TRBD1 (6 bases). Germline assignment: CDR1 SEHNR and CDR2 FQNEAQ (reference sequence). CDR3 length: 14 residues. V was cut by 5 bases and J by 4 bases, with 12 bases left in between. CDR3 loop: CASSKGQQNQPQHF. The CDR3 DNA is TGTGCCAGCAGCAAAGGACAGCAAAATCAGCCCCAGCATTTT. The full variable domain, rest sourced from reference TRBV7-9 and TRBJ1-5, is DTGVSQNPRHKITKRGQNVTFRCDPISEHNRLYWYRQTLGQGPEFLTYFQNEAQLEKSRLLSDRFSAERPKGSFSTLEIQRTEQGDSAMYLCASSKGQQNQPQHFGDGTRLSIL.

V usage is TRBV27 and J usage is TRBJ2-7, with D maybe TRBD2 (5 bases). Deletions cut 3 bases from V and 6 bases from J, with 15 bases between. There are 14 residues in the CDR3. Looked up from germline, CDR1 is MNHEY and CDR2 is SMNVEV (reference sequence). This CDR3 reads CASSFSRLPSEQYF. CDR3 bases: TGTGCCAGCAGTTTCTCGAGACTACCATCCGAGCAGTACTTC.

The CDR3 protein is CASSLGLAGGGSNEQFF. The CDR3 region has the DNA TGTGCCAGCAGCTTGGGACTAGCGGGAGGGGGCAGCAATGAGCAGTTCTTC. The chain uses TRBV7-2 and TRBJ2-1; 16 bases match TRBD2. Germline V gene sequence: CDR1 SGHTA, CDR2 FQGNSA. V was clipped by 3 bases and J by 6 bases; unmatched bases: 5. The CDR3 runs 17 residues.

CDR3 DNA: TGTGCCAGCTTCCCCGGGAATGAGCAGTTCTTC. It encodes CASFPGNEQFF. This chain links TRBV7-9 with TRBJ2-1, with D unresolved. CDR3 length: 11 residues. Per germline, CDR1 SEHNR and CDR2 FQNEAQ (reference sequence). The V and J ends lost 8 bases and 7 bases respectively, with 9 bases between them.

The chain has TRBV9 and TRBJ2-1; no reliable D call. Germline lookup yields CDR1 SGDLS and CDR2 YYNGEE. Trimming cost V 2 bases and J 2 bases, with 11 bases left between them. This CDR3 has 15 residues. CDR3 in amino acids: CASSVTNLAYNEQFF. In DNA, the CDR3 is TGTGCCAGCAGCGTGACAAACCTTGCCTACAATGAGCAGTTCTTC.

The chain carries TRBV10-3 and TRBJ2-1, with 12 bases matching TRBD2. The CDR3 is 15 amino acids. Germline values: CDR1 ENHRY, CDR2 SYGVKD. V gave up 2 bases and J gave up 7 bases; unmatched junction bases: 3. The CDR3 coding sequence is TGTGCCATCAGTGAGAGGACTAGCGGGGCAAATGAGCAGTTCTTC. Encoded protein: CAISERTSGANEQFF.

The rearrangement links TRBV30 to TRBJ2-7; the D gene is possibly TRBD2 (5 bases). The V gene lost 4 bases and the J gene lost 4 bases, with 8 bases spanning the gap. The germline CDR1 and CDR2 sequences are GTSNPN and SVGIG (reference sequence). CDR3 length: 11 amino acids. CDR3 sequence: CAWTRGYEQYF. The CDR3 coding sequence is TGTGCCTGGACGCGAGGGTACGAGCAGTACTTC.

The rearrangement joins TRBV7-2 to TRBJ2-1; D ambiguous. This CDR3 contains 14 residues. The V end lost 5 bases, the J end lost 0 bases, and 8 bases lay between the germline ends. Germline CDR1 reads SGHTA; CDR2 reads FQGNSA. CDR3 residues: CASSLGGSYNEQFF. DNA for the CDR3: TGTGCCAGCAGCCTCGGTGGCTCCTACAATGAGCAGTTCTTC.

The rearrangement uses TRBV5-6 and TRBJ2-3, with 8 bases aligning to TRBD1. The length of the CDR3 is 16 residues. V lost 3 bases and J lost 4; bases outside the gene matches: 10. CDR1 is SGHDT, CDR2 YYEEEE, per germline. CDR3 nucleotide sequence: TGTGCCAGCAGCTCCAGCGGCGCAGGGGGCGCAGATACGCAGTATTTT. This translates into CASSSSGAGGADTQYF.

The V gene is TRBV19, the J gene TRBJ1-5; the D is unclear. Germline V gene data show CDR1 as LNHDA and CDR2 as SQIVND (reference sequence). CDR3 length: 17 amino acids. Trimming took 6 bases from V and 0 from J, leaving 18 bases between them. The CDR3 DNA follows: TGTGCCAGTAGCCCCGGAGGGAAAGCGACTAGCAATCAGCCCCAGCATTTT. Translating it yields CASSPGGKATSNQPQHF.

The CDR3 sequence: CSVEGTQSAKNIQYF. CDR3 nucleotides: TGCAGCGTTGAAGGCACGCAGTCAGCCAAAAACATTCAGTACTTC. The rearrangement uses TRBV29-1 and TRBJ2-4; D unresolved. Germline V CDR1 and CDR2: SQVTM, ANQGSEA. The CDR3 spans 15 residues. V shed 1 base and J shed 0 bases, with 10 bases lying between them.

This sequence joins TRBV7-9 and TRBJ2-3; 7 bases align to TRBD1. Germline loops: CDR1 SEHNR, CDR2 FQNEAQ (reference sequence). The CDR3 has 14 residues. With 6 bases clipped from V and 5 bases from J, the junction kept 8 bases outside the gene matches. The CDR3 nucleotides are TGTGCCAGCAGGTCAATACAGGGGAGAGATACGCAGTATTTT. It codes for CASRSIQGRDTQYF.

The chain's CDR3 is CASSPTTGTGKETQYF. The CDR3 DNA reads TGCGCCAGCAGCCCCACTACCGGGACAGGGAAAGAGACCCAGTACTTC. The V and J genes are TRBV5-1 and TRBJ2-5; TRBD1 matches at 9 bases. Per germline, CDR1 SGHRS and CDR2 YFSETQ. The length of the CDR3 is 16 residues. The V gene end was trimmed by 4 bases and the J gene end by 3 bases; junction bases not matched to a gene: 10.

The rearrangement uses TRBV10-3 and TRBJ2-7; TRBD2 matches at 7 bases. The CDR3 extends over 14 amino acids. Germline CDR1 ENHRY, CDR2 SYGVKD. V lost 5 bases and J lost 0; bases outside the gene matches: 4. The CDR3 DNA sequence: TGTGCCATCAGTCAGCTAGCGGACTCCTACGAGCAGTACTTC. Translation gives CAISQLADSYEQYF.

V usage is TRBV15 and J usage is TRBJ2-7; 9 nucleotides agree with TRBD2. V lost 8 bases to trimming and J lost 2 bases; unmatched junction nucleotides: 10. The CDR3 is 15 amino acids. CDR1 and CDR2 from the germline V gene are LNHNV and YYDKDF (reference sequence). CDR3 in amino acids: CATEAPSGRPYEQYF. The CDR3 nucleotides read TGTGCCACCGAGGCCCCAAGCGGGAGGCCCTACGAGCAGTACTTC.

This chain uses TRBV28 with TRBJ1-1; weak D call: TRBD1 (5 bases). Germline V gene lookup returns CDR1 MDHEN and CDR2 SYDVKM. The CDR3 totals 11 residues. Trimming pared 2 bases from V and 8 bases from J, leaving 6 bases between. DNA for the CDR3: TGTGCCAGCAGTTTACAGGGAGAAGCTTTCTTT. It is translated as CASSLQGEAFF.

This chain uses TRBV28 with TRBJ1-4, with TRBD1 matching 8 bases. The V gene's germline CDR1 is MDHEN and CDR2 SYDVKM. The trim removed 6 bases at V and 8 bases at J, leaving 8 bases unmatched. The CDR3 length is 14 residues. This CDR3 reads CASSNDRGAEKLFF. For the CDR3, the DNA is TGTGCCAGCAGCAATGACAGGGGTGCCGAAAAACTGTTTTTT.

The rearrangement joins TRBV30 to TRBJ1-4, with D perhaps matching TRBD1 (5 bases). This CDR3 has 14 amino acids. The ends were cut back, 2 bases at V and 2 bases at J, with 9 bases in the middle. CDR1 is GTSNPN, CDR2 SVGIG, per germline (reference sequence). For the CDR3, the DNA is TGTGCCTGGAGTAAGGGGCTTACTAATGAAAAACTGTTTTTT. Translated, it gives CAWSKGLTNEKLFF.

The J gene is TRBJ2-7, the V gene TRBV5-3, with TRBD1 matching 8 bases. TRBV5-3 is flagged as an ORF with uncertain function. The trim removed 0 bases at V and 3 bases at J, leaving 11 bases unmatched. This CDR3 comprises 17 residues. CDR3 sequence (DNA): TGTGCCAGAAGCTTGGGTCATCGAGGACAGGGAGTCTACGAGCAGTACTTC. Protein: CARSLGHRGQGVYEQYF.

The rearrangement uses TRBV2 and TRBJ2-7, with TRBD1 matching over 7 bases. V was clipped by 4 bases and J by 5 bases; unmatched bases: 8. CDR3 length: 14 amino acids. Germline V gives CDR1 SNHLY, CDR2 FYNNEI. In DNA form, the CDR3 reads TGTGCCAGCAGTGTAAGGGGGCTTAATCACGAGCAGTACTTC. Amino acids: CASSVRGLNHEQYF. Based on the CDR3 plus reference TRBV2 and TRBJ2-7, the full variable domain is EPEVTQTPSHQVTQMGQEVILRCVPISNHLYFYWYRQILGQKVEFLVSFYNNEISEKSEIFDDQFSVERPDGSNFTLKIRSTKLEDSAMYFCASSVRGLNHEQYFGPGTRLTVT.

CDR3 in DNA: TGTGCCAGCAGCTTAATTTGGGAAAGCGGGAGGGCCGGAGAGACCCAGTACTTC. This sequence encodes CASSLIWESGRAGETQYF. This chain links TRBV11-2 with TRBJ2-5, with 10 bases lining up with TRBD2. Losses at the gene ends were 2 bases for V and 4 bases for J; bases not matched to a gene: 13. CDR1 is SGHAT and CDR2 is FQNNGV in the germline V gene. The CDR3 loop spans 18 amino acids.

The chain couples TRBV14 to TRBJ1-5; D uncertain. Germline values: CDR1 SGHDN, CDR2 FVKESK. V was trimmed by 6 bases and J by 2 bases, leaving 14 bases between them. The CDR3 runs 15 residues. The CDR3 region has the DNA TGTGCCAGCAGGTGGAGATATTGTGGCAATCAGCCCCAGCATTTT. It yields the protein CASRWRYCGNQPQHF.

This rearrangement joins TRBV4-1 to TRBJ2-1; 9 nucleotides match TRBD1. The ends lost 3 bases at V and 1 base at J; junction bases unmatched: 4. Germline assignment: CDR1 MGHRA and CDR2 YSYEKL. This CDR3 region has 16 residues. The CDR3 DNA sequence: TGCGCCAGCAGCCAGGGACAGGGCATATCCTACAATGAGCAGTTCTTC. It encodes CASSQGQGISYNEQFF.